The entry below gives a single T cell receptor (beta chain) sequence along with its context. This entry is derived from a study of blood T cell repertoires in COVID-19. Across the whole study: From T cells, B-cell-depleted T cells, or PBMCs came the material, which was cDNA or gDNA.

The CDR3 is 15 residues long. Germline CDR1 reads LGHDT; CDR2 reads YNNKEL (reference sequence). Unmatched junction bases numbered 2, after V lost 0 bases and J lost 4 bases. Clones were sequenced by immunoSEQ multiplex PCR, and TCRdb holds only the in-frame ones, with some missing. The top ten hold over 11% of the sample, which has about 58,000 clones, approximately 90% seen once. Sequenced sample: peripheral blood. The sequence came from a woman aged 55-70 years with active COVID-19. The chain carries TRBV3-1 (or the pseudogene TRBV3-2) and TRBJ2-3, with 9 bases aligning to TRBD2. The CDR3 is CASSQEGLAPDTQYF. CDR3 DNA sequence: TGTGCCAGCAGCCAAGAGGGACTAGCCCCAGATACGCAGTATTTT.